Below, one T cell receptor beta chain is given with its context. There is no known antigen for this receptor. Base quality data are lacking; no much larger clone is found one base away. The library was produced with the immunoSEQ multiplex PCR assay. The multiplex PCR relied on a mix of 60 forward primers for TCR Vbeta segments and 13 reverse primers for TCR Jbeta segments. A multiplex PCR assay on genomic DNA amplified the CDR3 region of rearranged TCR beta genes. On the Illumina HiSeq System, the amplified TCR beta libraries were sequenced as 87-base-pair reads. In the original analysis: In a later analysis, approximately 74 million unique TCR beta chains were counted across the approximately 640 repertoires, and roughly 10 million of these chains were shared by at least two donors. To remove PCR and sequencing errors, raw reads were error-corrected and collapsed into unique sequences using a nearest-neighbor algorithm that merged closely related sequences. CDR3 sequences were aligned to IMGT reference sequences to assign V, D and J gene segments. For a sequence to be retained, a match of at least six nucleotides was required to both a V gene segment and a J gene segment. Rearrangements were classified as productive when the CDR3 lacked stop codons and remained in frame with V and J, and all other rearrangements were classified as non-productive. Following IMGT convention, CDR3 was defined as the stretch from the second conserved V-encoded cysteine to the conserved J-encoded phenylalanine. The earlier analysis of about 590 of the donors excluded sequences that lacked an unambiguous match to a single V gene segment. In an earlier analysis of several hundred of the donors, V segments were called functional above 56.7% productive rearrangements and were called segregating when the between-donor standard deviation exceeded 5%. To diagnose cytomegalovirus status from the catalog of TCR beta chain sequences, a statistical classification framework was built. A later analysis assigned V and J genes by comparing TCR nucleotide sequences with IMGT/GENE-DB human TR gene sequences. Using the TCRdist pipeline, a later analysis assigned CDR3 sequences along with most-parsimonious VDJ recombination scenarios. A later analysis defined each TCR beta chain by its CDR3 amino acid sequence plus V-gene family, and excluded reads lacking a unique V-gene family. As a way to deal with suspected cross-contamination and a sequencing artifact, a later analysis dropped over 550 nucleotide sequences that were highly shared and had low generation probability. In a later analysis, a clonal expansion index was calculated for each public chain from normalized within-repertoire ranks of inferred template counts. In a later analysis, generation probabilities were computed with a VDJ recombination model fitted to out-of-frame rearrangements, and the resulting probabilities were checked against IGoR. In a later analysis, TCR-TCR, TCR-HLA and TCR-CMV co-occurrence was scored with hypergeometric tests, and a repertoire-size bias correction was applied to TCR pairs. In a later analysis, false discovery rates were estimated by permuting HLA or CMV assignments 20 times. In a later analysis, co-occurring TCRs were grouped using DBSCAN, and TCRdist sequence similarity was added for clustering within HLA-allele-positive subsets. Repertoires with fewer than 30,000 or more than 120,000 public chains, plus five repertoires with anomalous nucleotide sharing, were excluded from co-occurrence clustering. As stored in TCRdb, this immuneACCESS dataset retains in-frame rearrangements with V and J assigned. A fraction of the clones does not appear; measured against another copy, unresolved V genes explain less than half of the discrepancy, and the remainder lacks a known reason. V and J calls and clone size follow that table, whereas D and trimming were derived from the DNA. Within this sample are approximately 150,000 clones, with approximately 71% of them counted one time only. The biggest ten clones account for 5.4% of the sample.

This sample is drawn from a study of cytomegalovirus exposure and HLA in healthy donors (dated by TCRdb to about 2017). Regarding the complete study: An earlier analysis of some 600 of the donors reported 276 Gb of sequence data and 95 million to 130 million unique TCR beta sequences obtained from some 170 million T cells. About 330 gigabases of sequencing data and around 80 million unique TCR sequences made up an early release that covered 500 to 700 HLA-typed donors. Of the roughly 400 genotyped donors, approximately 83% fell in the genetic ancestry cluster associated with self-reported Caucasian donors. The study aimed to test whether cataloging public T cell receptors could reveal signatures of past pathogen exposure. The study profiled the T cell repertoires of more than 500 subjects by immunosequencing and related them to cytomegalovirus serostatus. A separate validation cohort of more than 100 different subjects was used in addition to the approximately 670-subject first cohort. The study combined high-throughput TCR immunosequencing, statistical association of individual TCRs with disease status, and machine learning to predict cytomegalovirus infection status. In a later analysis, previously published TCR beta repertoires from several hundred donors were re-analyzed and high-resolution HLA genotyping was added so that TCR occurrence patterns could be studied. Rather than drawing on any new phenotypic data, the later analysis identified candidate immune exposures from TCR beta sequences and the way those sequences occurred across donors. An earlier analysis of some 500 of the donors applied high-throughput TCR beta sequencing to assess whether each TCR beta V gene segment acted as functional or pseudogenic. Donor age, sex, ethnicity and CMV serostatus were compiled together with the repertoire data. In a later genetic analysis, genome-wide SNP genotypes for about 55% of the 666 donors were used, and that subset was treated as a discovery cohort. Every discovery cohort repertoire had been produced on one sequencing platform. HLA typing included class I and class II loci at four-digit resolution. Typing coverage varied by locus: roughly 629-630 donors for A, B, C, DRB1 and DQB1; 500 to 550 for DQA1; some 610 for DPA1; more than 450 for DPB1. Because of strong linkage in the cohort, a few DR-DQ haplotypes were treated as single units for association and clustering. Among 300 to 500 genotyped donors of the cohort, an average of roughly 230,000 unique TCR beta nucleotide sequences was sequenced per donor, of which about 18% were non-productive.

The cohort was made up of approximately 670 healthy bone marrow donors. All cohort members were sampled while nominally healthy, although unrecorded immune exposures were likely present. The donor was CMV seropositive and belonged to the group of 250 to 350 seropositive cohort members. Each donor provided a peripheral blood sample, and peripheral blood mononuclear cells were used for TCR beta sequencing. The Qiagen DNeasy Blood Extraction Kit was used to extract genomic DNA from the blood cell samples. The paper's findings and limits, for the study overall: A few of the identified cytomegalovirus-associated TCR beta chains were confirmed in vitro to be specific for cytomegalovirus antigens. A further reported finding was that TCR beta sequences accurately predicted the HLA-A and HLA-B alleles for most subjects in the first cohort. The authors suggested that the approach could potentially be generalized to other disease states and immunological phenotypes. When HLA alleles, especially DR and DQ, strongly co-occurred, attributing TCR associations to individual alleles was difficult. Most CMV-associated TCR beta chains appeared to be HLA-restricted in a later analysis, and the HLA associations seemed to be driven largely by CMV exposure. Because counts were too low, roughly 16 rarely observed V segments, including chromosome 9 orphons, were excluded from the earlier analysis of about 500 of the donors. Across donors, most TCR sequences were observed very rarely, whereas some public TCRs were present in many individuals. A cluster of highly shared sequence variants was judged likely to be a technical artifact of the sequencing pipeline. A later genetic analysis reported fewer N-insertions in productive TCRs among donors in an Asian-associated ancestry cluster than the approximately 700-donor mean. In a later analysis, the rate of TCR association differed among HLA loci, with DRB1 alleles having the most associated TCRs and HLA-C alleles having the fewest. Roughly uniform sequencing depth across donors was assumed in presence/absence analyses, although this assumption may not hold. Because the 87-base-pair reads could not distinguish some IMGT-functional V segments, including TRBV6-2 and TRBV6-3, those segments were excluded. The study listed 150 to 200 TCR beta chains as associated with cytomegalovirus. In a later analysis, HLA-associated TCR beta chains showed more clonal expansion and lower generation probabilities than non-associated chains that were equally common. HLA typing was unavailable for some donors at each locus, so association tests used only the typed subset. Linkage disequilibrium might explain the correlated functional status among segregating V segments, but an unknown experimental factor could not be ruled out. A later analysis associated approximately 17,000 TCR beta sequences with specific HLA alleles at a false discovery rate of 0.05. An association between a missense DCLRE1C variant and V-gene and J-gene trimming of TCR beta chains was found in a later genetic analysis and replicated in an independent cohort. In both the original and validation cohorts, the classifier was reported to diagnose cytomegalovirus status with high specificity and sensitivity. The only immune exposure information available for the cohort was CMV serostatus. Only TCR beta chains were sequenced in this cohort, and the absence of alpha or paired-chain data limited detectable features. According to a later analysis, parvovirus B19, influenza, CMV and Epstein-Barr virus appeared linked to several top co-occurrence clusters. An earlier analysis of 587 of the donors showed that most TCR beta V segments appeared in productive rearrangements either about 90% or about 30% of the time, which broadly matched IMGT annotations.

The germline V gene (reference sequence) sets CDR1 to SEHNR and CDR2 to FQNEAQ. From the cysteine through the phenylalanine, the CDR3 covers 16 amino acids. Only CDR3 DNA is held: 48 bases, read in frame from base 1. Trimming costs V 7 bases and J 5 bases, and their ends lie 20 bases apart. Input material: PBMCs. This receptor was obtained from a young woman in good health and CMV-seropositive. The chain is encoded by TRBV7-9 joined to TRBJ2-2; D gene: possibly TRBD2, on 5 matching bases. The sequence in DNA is TGTGCCAGCATAACATGGGCTAGCTCGGGGACCGGGGAGCTGTTTTTT. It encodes CASITWASSGTGELFF.